These 8 T cell receptor beta chains came from one sample sequenced in a study of cytomegalovirus exposure and HLA in healthy donors. Primers for the PCR totalled 60 Vbeta and 13 Jbeta. Assay: immunoSEQ multiplex PCR; the TCRdb copy retains only in-frame clones and omits some. The sample has roughly 200,000 clones; approximately 80% are singletons. The sequenced sample was PBMCs. All receptors come from a female donor in good health and CMV-seronegative.

The chain combines TRBV27 with TRBJ2-5; weak D call: TRBD2 (6 bases). In germline, CDR1 is MNHEY, CDR2 SMNVEV (reference sequence). Trimming removed 2 bases at V and 5 bases at J, with 12 bases between. This CDR3 has 14 amino acids. The CDR3 reads CASSLAGSGETQYF. In nucleotides, the CDR3 is TGTGCCAGCAGTTTAGCGGGGTCTGGGGAGACCCAGTACTTC.

V is TRBV7-3 and J is TRBJ2-6; 9 positions match TRBD1. V lost 3 bases, J lost 1 base, and 4 bases stayed unmatched. The CDR3 is 17 residues long. CDR1 is SGHTA and CDR2 is FQGTGA in the germline V gene. The CDR3 spells CASSLTGGPSGANVLTF. The CDR3 nucleotides read TGTGCCAGCAGCTTGACAGGGGGTCCTTCTGGGGCCAACGTCCTGACTTTC.

The chain is built from TRBV7-8 and TRBJ2-7, with D possibly being TRBD1 (5 bases). The CDR3 is 16 residues long. The ends were cut back, 0 bases at V and 1 base at J, with 13 bases in the middle. Germline V gene data show CDR1 as SGHVS and CDR2 as FQNEAQ. CDR3 protein: CASSLASYKGSYEQYF. As DNA, the CDR3 is TGTGCCAGCAGCTTAGCGAGTTATAAGGGGTCCTACGAGCAGTACTTC.

The V call is TRBV28, the J call TRBJ2-5; 8 positions match TRBD1. The J call could be wrong; TRBJ2-7 is a better fit for the DNA end. From germline, CDR1 is MDHEN and CDR2 SYDVKM. This CDR3 is 14 amino acids long. CDR3 in amino acids: CASSTPTGVYEQYF. In DNA, the CDR3 is TGTGCCAGCAGTACCCCGACAGGGGTCTACGAGCAGTACTTC.

The chain links TRBV5-5 to TRBJ2-1; D remains unclear. CDR1 is SGHKS and CDR2 is YYEKEE in the germline V gene (reference sequence). The CDR3 has 14 residues. Trimming took off 2 bases at V and 5 bases at J, with 11 bases between the two ends. CDR3 loop: CASSFRGEDNEQFF. The CDR3 bases are TGTGCCAGCAGCTTTCGAGGAGAGGACAATGAGCAGTTCTTC.

V usage is TRBV5-1 and J usage is TRBJ2-3; D is ambiguous. From germline, CDR1 is SGHRS and CDR2 YFSETQ. CDR3 length: 13 amino acids. Trimming cost V 4 bases and J 0 bases, with 6 bases left between them. CDR3: CASSPPSTDTQYF. The DNA of the CDR3 is TGCGCCAGCAGCCCCCCTAGCACAGATACGCAGTATTTT.

The rearrangement uses TRBV5-4 and TRBJ2-1, with a weak D call TRBD1 (5 bases). The CDR3 is made up of 14 amino acids. The germline CDR1 and CDR2 sequences are SGHNT and YYREEE (reference sequence). Trimming removed 4 bases from V and 0 bases from J, with 8 bases in between. Here the CDR3 DNA reads TGTGCCAGCAGCGGAGACAGCTCCTACAATGAGCAGTTCTTC. Translating it yields CASSGDSSYNEQFF.

The chain employs TRBV27 and TRBJ2-1, with a weak D call TRBD2 (5 bases). V was trimmed by 7 bases and J by 0 bases, leaving 16 bases between them. This CDR3 region has 16 residues. Germline lookup yields CDR1 MNHEY and CDR2 SMNVEV (reference sequence). The CDR3 is CASTDPYTSSYNEQFF. The DNA for the CDR3 is TGTGCCAGCACCGACCCTTATACTAGCTCCTACAATGAGCAGTTCTTC.